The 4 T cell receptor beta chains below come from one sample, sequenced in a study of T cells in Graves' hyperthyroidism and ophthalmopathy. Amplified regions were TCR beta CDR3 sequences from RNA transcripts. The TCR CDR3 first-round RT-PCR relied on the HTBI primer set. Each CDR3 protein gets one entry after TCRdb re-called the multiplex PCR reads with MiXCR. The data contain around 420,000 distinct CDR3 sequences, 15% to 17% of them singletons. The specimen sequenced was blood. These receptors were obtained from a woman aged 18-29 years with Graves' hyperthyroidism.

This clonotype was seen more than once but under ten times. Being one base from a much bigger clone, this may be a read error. The CDR3 region has the DNA TGCGCCAGCAACGGCAGAGACACCGGGGAGCTGTTTTTT. This sequence encodes CASNGRDTGELFF. J is TRBJ2-2 and V is TRBV5-1; D gene ambiguous. V lost 6 bases to trimming and J lost 3 bases, with 9 bases between them. Germline CDR1 is SGHRS and CDR2 is YFSETQ. CDR3 length: 13 amino acids.

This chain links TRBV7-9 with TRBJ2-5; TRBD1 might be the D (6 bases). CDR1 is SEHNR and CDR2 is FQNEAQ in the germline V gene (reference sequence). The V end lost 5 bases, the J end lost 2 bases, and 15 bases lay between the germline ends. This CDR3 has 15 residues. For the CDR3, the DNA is TGTGCCAGCAGCGCTTTCCCGGGACAACAAGAGACCCAGTACTTC. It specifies CASSAFPGQQETQYF.

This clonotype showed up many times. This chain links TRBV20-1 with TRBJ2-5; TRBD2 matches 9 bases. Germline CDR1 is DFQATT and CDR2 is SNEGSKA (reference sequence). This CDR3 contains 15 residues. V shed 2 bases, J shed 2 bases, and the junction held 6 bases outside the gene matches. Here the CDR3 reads CSARKTSGTQETQYF. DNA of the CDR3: TGCAGTGCTAGAAAGACTAGCGGTACACAAGAGACCCAGTACTTC.

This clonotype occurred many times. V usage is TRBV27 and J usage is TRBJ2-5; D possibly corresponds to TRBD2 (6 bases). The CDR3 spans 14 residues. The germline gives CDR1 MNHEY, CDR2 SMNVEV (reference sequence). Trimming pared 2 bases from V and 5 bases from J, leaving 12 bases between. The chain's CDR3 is CASSLSPGRETQYF. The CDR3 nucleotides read TGTGCCAGCAGTTTAAGTCCAGGGAGGGAGACCCAGTACTTC.